The source of this T cell receptor beta chain is a study of identical twins. This clonotype was seen many times. TCRdb ran MiXCR on the 5' RACE reads and lists one entry per CDR3 protein. The data show roughly 260,000 distinct CDR3 sequences, with 6.5% to 9% seen just once and approximately 5.4% held by the top ten. The V and J ends lost 6 bases and 6 bases respectively, with 8 bases between them. CDR3 size: 12 residues. A further study also used this sample, focusing on yellow fever vaccine responses in identical twins.

The V and J genes are TRBV12-3 or TRBV12-4 and TRBJ2-2; D remains ambiguous. The source of this sequence is a young woman in good health. The specimen was CD8+ T cells sorted from blood. CDR3 sequence: CASSHPAGELFF. The CDR3 DNA reads TGTGCCAGCAGCCACCCCGCCGGGGAGCTGTTTTTT.